This T cell receptor (beta chain) stems from a study of blood T cell repertoires in COVID-19. Overall study context: From the United States, Italy and Spain came samples of acute and convalescent COVID-19. PBMCs, B-cell-depleted T cells, or T cells were the source of the cDNA or gDNA that made up the material.

Clones were sequenced by immunoSEQ multiplex PCR, and TCRdb holds only the in-frame ones, with some missing. The sample has 110,000 to 150,000 clones; under 90% are singletons. The sequence was collected from a human donor in a cohort sampled during active COVID-19. The sequencing input was peripheral blood.

CDR3 sequence: CASSLRGAQETQYF. The CDR3 region has the DNA TGTGCCAGCAGCCTACGGGGGGCACAAGAGACCCAGTACTTC. This chain uses TRBV3-1 (or the pseudogene TRBV3-2) with TRBJ2-5; a weak D match, TRBD2 (7 bases). The CDR3 is 14 residues long. Germline CDR1 and CDR2: LGHDT and YNNKEL (reference sequence). V lost 4 bases, J lost 2 bases, and 11 bases lay in between.